One sample yielded the 30 T cell receptor beta chains listed below, sequenced in a study of technical replicates of blood from a handful of donors. Profiled with immunoSEQ multiplex PCR; TCRdb holds only in-frame clones, not every one. In the table there are 75,000 to 100,000 clones, about 95% of which are singletons. The sample consisted of T cells isolated from PBMCs. The receptors stem from a human donor in good health.

This clone came up once. The V call is TRBV30, the J call TRBJ2-1; 13 positions match TRBD2. CDR1 is GTSNPN and CDR2 is SVGIG in the germline V gene (reference sequence). After removal of 7 bases from V and 3 bases from J, the junction contained 3 bases not matched to a gene. There are 14 residues in the CDR3. CDR3 protein: CASRTSGSYNEQFF. For the CDR3, the DNA is TGTGCCTCAAGGACTAGCGGGAGCTACAATGAGCAGTTCTTC. The full variable domain, with the rest looked up from reference TRBV30 and TRBJ2-1, is SQTIHQWPATLVQPVGSPLSLECTVEGTSNPNLYWYRQAAGRGLQLLFYSVGIGQISSEVPQNLSASRPQDRQFILSSKKLLLSDSGFYLCASRTSGSYNEQFFGPGTRLTVL.

V and J are TRBV7-9 and TRBJ1-2, with D unclear. The CDR3 runs 12 residues. CDR1 is SEHNR and CDR2 is FQNEAQ in the germline V gene (reference sequence). V gave up 5 bases and J gave up 4 bases, with 8 bases separating them. CDR3 protein: CASSKGVYGYTF. The CDR3 nucleotides read TGTGCCAGCAGCAAAGGAGTCTATGGCTACACCTTC. Full variable domain (rest looked up from reference TRBV7-9 and TRBJ1-2): DTGVSQNPRHKITKRGQNVTFRCDPISEHNRLYWYRQTLGQGPEFLTYFQNEAQLEKSRLLSDRFSAERPKGSFSTLEIQRTEQGDSAMYLCASSKGVYGYTFGSGTRLTVV.

V gene TRBV5-6 combines with J gene TRBJ1-3, with TRBD1 as a possible D gene (6 bases). CDR3 length: 16 amino acids. Germline CDR1 is SGHDT and CDR2 is YYEEEE. V gave up 0 bases and J gave up 0 bases, with 10 bases separating them. CDR3 sequence: CASSLVWTDSGNTIYF. The CDR3 DNA reads TGTGCCAGCAGCTTGGTTTGGACAGACTCTGGAAACACCATATATTTT.

This chain joins TRBV7-2 and TRBJ2-5, with D possibly matching TRBD2 (6 bases). V shed 2 bases and J shed 4 bases, with 14 bases lying between them. The CDR3 contains 15 residues. Per germline, CDR1 SGHTA and CDR2 FQGNSA. The CDR3 here is CASSLSTPGLETQYF. The CDR3 region has the DNA TGTGCCAGCAGCTTATCTACCCCGGGACTAGAGACCCAGTACTTC.

The V and J genes are TRBV9 and TRBJ2-7; D may be TRBD1 (6 bases). Germline CDR1 SGDLS, CDR2 YYNGEE. There are 15 residues in the CDR3. Trimming took off 0 bases at V and 4 bases at J, with 14 bases between the two ends. In DNA, the CDR3 is TGTGCCAGCAGCGTAGTGGGGACAACAGCATACGAGCAGTACTTC. This gives the protein CASSVVGTTAYEQYF. Combining the CDR3 with reference TRBV9 and TRBJ2-7 gives the whole variable domain DSGVTQTPKHLITATGQRVTLRCSPRSGDLSVYWYQQSLDQGLQFLIQYYNGEERAKGNILERFSAQQFPDLHSELNLSSLELGDSALYFCASSVVGTTAYEQYFGPGTRLTVT.

The table lists this clone with a few counts. CDR3 in amino acids: CASSRANEKLFF. The CDR3 nucleotides are TGTGCCAGCAGCCGCGCAAATGAAAAACTGTTTTTT. This chain uses TRBV7-9 with TRBJ1-4; no reliable D call. The CDR3 covers 12 residues. Germline CDR1 reads SEHNR; CDR2 reads FQNEAQ (reference sequence). V dropped 5 bases and J dropped 5 bases, with 6 bases sitting between them. The entire variable domain, with the rest obtained from reference TRBV7-9 and TRBJ1-4, is as follows: DTGVSQNPRHKITKRGQNVTFRCDPISEHNRLYWYRQTLGQGPEFLTYFQNEAQLEKSRLLSDRFSAERPKGSFSTLEIQRTEQGDSAMYLCASSRANEKLFFGSGTQLSVL.

The J gene is TRBJ2-7, the V gene TRBV16, with 8 bases matching TRBD1. CDR1 and CDR2 (germline): KGHSY, FQNENV. The CDR3 extends over 14 amino acids. Germline trimming cut 4 bases from V and 2 bases from J; bases unmatched to any gene: 4. The CDR3 DNA reads TGTGCCAGCAGCCTCGACAGGGGACCCTACGAGCAGTACTTC. Translated: CASSLDRGPYEQYF.

The CDR3 DNA follows: TGCGCCAGCAGCCAAGGACTAGCGGGAGTTTCTAGCACAGATACGCAGTATTTT. This encodes CASSQGLAGVSSTDTQYF. This chain joins TRBV4-1 and TRBJ2-3, with 12 bases matching TRBD2. The germline gives CDR1 MGHRA, CDR2 YSYEKL. This CDR3 has 18 amino acids. V gave up 1 base and J gave up 0 bases; unmatched junction bases: 5.

This clone was counted once. The rearrangement joins TRBV4-1 to TRBJ2-3; D uncertain. CDR1 is MGHRA, CDR2 YSYEKL, per germline. The CDR3 contains 13 residues. Trimming stripped 1 base from V and 5 bases from J, with 7 bases between. CDR3 sequence (DNA): TGCGCCAGCAGCCAAGTGTCACAAGATACGCAGTATTTT. Translated, it gives CASSQVSQDTQYF.

The chain is built from TRBV30 and TRBJ2-5; perhaps TRBD2 as D (6 bases). The CDR3 extends over 14 amino acids. Looked up from germline, CDR1 is GTSNPN and CDR2 is SVGIG (reference sequence). V was clipped by 0 bases and J by 5 bases, with 13 bases between them. This CDR3 reads CAWSVLGGAETQYF. The CDR3 DNA reads TGTGCCTGGAGTGTACTAGGAGGGGCGGAGACCCAGTACTTC. Using reference TRBV30 and TRBJ2-5 for the parts outside the CDR3, the full variable domain is SQTIHQWPATLVQPVGSPLSLECTVEGTSNPNLYWYRQAAGRGLQLLFYSVGIGQISSEVPQNLSASRPQDRQFILSSKKLLLSDSGFYLCAWSVLGGAETQYFGPGTRLLVL.

About this clone itself: One junction end disagrees with the germline gene, perhaps due to a read error. This chain connects TRBV19 to TRBJ2-3; D gene unclear. Germline V gene lookup returns CDR1 LNHDA and CDR2 SQIVND (reference sequence). This CDR3 has 15 amino acids. The CDR3 sequence is CASSNPYTSTDTQYF. CDR3 nucleotide sequence: TGTGCCAGCAGTAATCCGTATACTAGCACAGATACGCAGTATTTT.

The chain recombines TRBV11-2 with TRBJ1-3; D call uncertain. Germline V gene data show CDR1 as SGHAT and CDR2 as FQNNGV. The CDR3 is 17 residues long. Trimming removed 8 bases at V and 0 bases at J, with 20 bases between. The CDR3 bases are TGTGCCAGCCTATATGGCTTCGGGGATTACTCTGGAAACACCATATATTTT. Translated, it gives CASLYGFGDYSGNTIYF.

The chain has TRBV5-1 and TRBJ2-5, with D maybe TRBD2 (6 bases). CDR3 length equals 14 residues. From germline, CDR1 is SGHRS and CDR2 YFSETQ. Trimming stripped 3 bases from V and 1 base from J, with 10 bases between. CDR3 sequence: CASSYGGTQETQYF. CDR3 bases: TGCGCCAGCAGCTACGGGGGAACCCAAGAGACCCAGTACTTC. The full variable domain, with the rest looked up from reference TRBV5-1 and TRBJ2-5, is KAGVTQTPRYLIKTRGQQVTLSCSPISGHRSVSWYQQTPGQGLQFLFEYFSETQRNKGNFPGRFSGRQFSNSRSEMNVSTLELGDSALYLCASSYGGTQETQYFGPGTRLLVL.

The gene calls are TRBV7-2 and TRBJ2-5; D is possibly TRBD2 (7 bases). There are 16 residues in the CDR3. Deletions cut 4 bases from V and 5 bases from J, with 20 bases between. Germline CDR1 and CDR2: SGHTA and FQGNSA. The CDR3, as DNA: TGTGCCAGCAGCTCCCTCCAAGGGGGAGGGGTCGAGACCCAGTACTTC. It codes for CASSSLQGGGVETQYF.

Turning to this clone: One junction end does not reproduce the germline sequence, and a read error may be involved. CDR3 protein: CASSSRDYDEQFF. The CDR3 DNA follows: TGTGCCAGCAGTTCTAGGGACTACGATGAGCAGTTCTTC. This rearrangement joins TRBV6-5 to TRBJ2-1, with TRBD2 identical over 7 bases. The CDR3 is 13 residues long. Germline assignment: CDR1 MNHEY and CDR2 SVGAGI.

This chain connects TRBV7-9 to TRBJ2-2; 7 bases agree with TRBD2. Germline lookup yields CDR1 SEHNR and CDR2 FQNEAQ (reference sequence). V shed 3 bases, J shed 6 bases, and the junction held 7 bases outside the gene matches. CDR3 length equals 15 residues. The CDR3 nucleotides are TGTGCCAGCAGCTTCCGACGGGAGGCTTCCGGGGAGCTGTTTTTT. It is translated as CASSFRREASGELFF.

The rearrangement uses TRBV19 and TRBJ1-2; 7 bases fit TRBD1. The CDR3 loop spans 13 amino acids. The V gene's germline CDR1 is LNHDA and CDR2 SQIVND (reference sequence). The J segment lost 4 bases and the V segment lost 4 bases, leaving 3 bases of the junction unmatched. CDR3: CASSTRDSYGYTF. As DNA, the CDR3 is TGTGCCAGTAGTACCCGGGACAGCTATGGCTACACCTTC.

CDR3 nucleotides: TGCAGCGTTGCGACCCAGGGGGGCTCTGGAAACACCATATATTTT. Amino acid sequence: CSVATQGGSGNTIYF. This chain links TRBV29-1 with TRBJ1-3; TRBD1 aligns across 7 bases. Trimming removed 4 bases from V and 0 bases from J; junction bases left unmatched: 6. Germline-derived CDR1 and CDR2 are SQVTM and ANQGSEA. This CDR3 comprises 15 residues.

The chain is built from TRBV11-2 and TRBJ2-5, with D possibly being TRBD1 (5 bases). The CDR3 has 14 amino acids. Trimming removed 2 bases from V and 0 bases from J, with 7 bases in between. CDR1 SGHAT and CDR2 FQNNGV come from the germline V gene. The CDR3 DNA reads as TGTGCCAGCAGCTTACCAGGGTACCAAGAGACCCAGTACTTC. This encodes CASSLPGYQETQYF.

The chain has TRBV30 and TRBJ1-4, with D unresolved. The CDR3 extends over 13 amino acids. Trimming removed 2 bases from V and 5 bases from J, with 9 bases in between. CDR1 and CDR2 from the germline V gene are GTSNPN and SVGIG (reference sequence). CDR3 residues: CAWSRDSNEKLFF. The CDR3 nucleotides read TGTGCCTGGAGTCGAGATTCGAATGAAAAACTGTTTTTT.

The CDR3 loop is CASSSRTSGYNEQFF. The CDR3 region has the DNA TGTGCCAGCAGCTCTCGGACTAGCGGATACAATGAGCAGTTCTTC. The J gene is TRBJ2-1, the V gene TRBV9, with 10 bases matching TRBD2. The CDR3 totals 15 residues. Per the germline V gene, CDR1 is SGDLS and CDR2 is YYNGEE. Trimming took 4 bases from V and 4 from J; bases not matched to a gene: 5.

The chain employs TRBV19 and TRBJ2-7; a possible D gene is TRBD1 (6 bases). The ends were cut back, 2 bases at V and 3 bases at J, with 8 bases in the middle. Germline CDR1 and CDR2: LNHDA and SQIVND (reference sequence). The CDR3 loop spans 13 amino acids. The CDR3 region has the DNA TGTGCCAGTAGTATAACAGGGAACTACGAGCAGTACTTC. It encodes CASSITGNYEQYF.

This sequence joins TRBV27 and TRBJ1-1, with TRBD1 identical over 10 bases. After removal of 6 bases from V and 4 bases from J, the junction contained 2 bases not matched to a gene. This CDR3 comprises 13 residues. Per the germline V gene, CDR1 is MNHEY and CDR2 is SMNVEV (reference sequence). CDR3 loop: CASSGQGVTEAFF. The CDR3 nucleotides read TGTGCCAGCAGCGGACAGGGGGTCACTGAAGCTTTCTTT.

V usage is TRBV6-1 and J usage is TRBJ1-1; tentative D call: TRBD1 (5 bases). This CDR3 has 13 residues. Germline V lookup: CDR1 MNHNS, CDR2 SASEGT. The V end lost 7 bases, the J end lost 2 bases, and 11 bases lay between the germline ends. CDR3 protein: CASTLTVNTEAFF. For the CDR3, the DNA is TGTGCCAGCACCCTGACAGTCAACACTGAAGCTTTCTTT.

V gene TRBV2 combines with J gene TRBJ2-1; TRBD2 agrees at 10 bases. The CDR3 runs to 15 residues. The V and J ends lost 10 bases and 6 bases, in that order; junction bases with no gene match: 12. CDR1 SNHLY and CDR2 FYNNEI come from the germline V gene. CDR3 amino acids: CATPAGLAGGNEQFF. The CDR3 bases are TGTGCCACCCCTGCGGGGTTAGCGGGAGGCAATGAGCAGTTCTTC.

The chain joins TRBV28 to TRBJ1-2, with D possibly matching TRBD1 (6 bases). V lost 2 bases to trimming and J lost 5 bases, with 12 bases between them. The CDR3 loop spans 14 amino acids. Germline-derived CDR1 and CDR2 are MDHEN and SYDVKM. As DNA, the CDR3 is TGTGCCAGCAGTTTAGAGCCGGGACATTATGGCTACACCTTC. Translated: CASSLEPGHYGYTF.

The CDR3 here is CASSMSKIQLTEAFF. CDR3 nucleotide sequence: TGTGCCAGTAGTATGTCGAAAATACAGCTCACTGAAGCTTTCTTT. V usage is TRBV19 and J usage is TRBJ1-1; no clear D. The CDR3 totals 15 residues. Germline loops: CDR1 LNHDA, CDR2 SQIVND (reference sequence). Trimming took off 3 bases at V and 4 bases at J, with 15 bases between the two ends.

The chain combines TRBV7-8 with TRBJ1-5; TRBD1 matches 8 bases. Germline CDR1 reads SGHVS; CDR2 reads FQNEAQ. This CDR3 has 19 residues. The V segment lost 2 bases and the J segment 0 bases; nucleotides outside the gene matches: 12. CDR3 region: CASSLSAQDRGDSNQPQHF. The CDR3 nucleotides read TGTGCCAGCAGCTTATCAGCCCAAGACAGGGGAGATAGCAATCAGCCCCAGCATTTT.

The chain carries TRBV5-1 and TRBJ1-2; TRBD1 is a possible D gene (5 bases). V gave up 7 bases and J gave up 7 bases, with 26 bases separating them. Germline V CDR1 and CDR2: SGHRS, YFSETQ. This CDR3 has 16 residues. CDR3 residues: CASGDSEVRGAFGYTF. The CDR3 region has the DNA TGCGCCAGCGGGGACTCCGAGGTGAGAGGGGCGTTTGGCTACACCTTC.

The V gene is TRBV6-5, the J gene TRBJ1-5, with D perhaps matching TRBD1 (6 bases). This CDR3 is 13 amino acids long. Trimming took 8 bases from V and 5 from J, leaving 13 bases between them. Germline CDR1 MNHEY, CDR2 SVGAGI. For the CDR3, the DNA is TGTGCCAGCGGGACGGCAGGGGATCAGCCCCAGCATTTT. Its protein product is CASGTAGDQPQHF.